This passage covers 22 T cell receptor beta chains from one sample sequenced in a study of T cell repertoires in aging, cancer and after chemotherapy. Peripheral blood genomic DNA, not sorted cells or RNA, was the template. Multiplex touch-down PCR with TRB-A/B primers amplified rearranged V-D-J TRB sequences. TCRdb processed the multiplex PCR reads anew with MiXCR; each CDR3 protein has one entry. Counted here are approximately 1,500 distinct CDR3 sequences, 25% to 30% occurring once; the ten biggest clones make up 81%. Material for sequencing was blood. These receptors originate from a human donor with a blood cancer.

This clonotype was counted only a few times. The J gene is TRBJ2-3, the V gene TRBV18; no definite D call. There are 17 residues in the CDR3. CDR1 is KGHSH, CDR2 LQKENI, per germline. V was cut by 1 base and J by 0 bases, with 14 bases left in between. CDR3 DNA: TGTGCCAGCTCACCACGGTTCGCCAGCACGAGCACAGATACGCAGTATTTT. It codes for CASSPRFASTSTDTQYF.

This clonotype is categorized as medium-sized. The V gene is TRBV12-3 or TRBV12-4, the J gene TRBJ2-1, with 16 positions matching TRBD2. V was clipped by 3 bases and J by 8 bases; unmatched bases: 4. This CDR3 has 16 amino acids. CDR3 in DNA: TGTGCCAGCAGTTTTTTGGGACTAGCGGGGGGGTATGAGCAGTTCTTC. This sequence encodes CASSFLGLAGGYEQFF.

The V call is TRBV5-1, the J call TRBJ2-5; 8 bases align to TRBD1. Germline V gene data show CDR1 as SGHRS and CDR2 as YFSETQ. The trim removed 4 bases at V and 5 bases at J, leaving 13 bases unmatched. The CDR3 sequence is 16 residues long. CDR3 in amino acids: CASSPRDRSFGETQYF. CDR3 DNA sequence: TGCGCCAGCAGCCCCCGGGACAGGAGTTTTGGGGAGACCCAGTACTTC.

This clonotype is medium-sized within its sample. The chain is built from TRBV19 and TRBJ2-2; TRBD1 might be the D (5 bases). CDR3 length: 13 amino acids. CDR1 and CDR2 from the germline V gene are LNHDA and SQIVND (reference sequence). Trimming stripped 3 bases from V and 5 bases from J, with 7 bases between. This chain's CDR3 is CASSIGATGELFF. As DNA, the CDR3 is TGTGCCAGTAGTATTGGGGCTACCGGGGAGCTGTTTTTT.

This clonotype ranks as medium-sized. The chain combines TRBV6-1 with TRBJ1-6; 8 bases line up with TRBD1. This CDR3 region has 14 residues. The ends lost 7 bases at V and 9 bases at J; junction bases unmatched: 8. Germline V gene lookup returns CDR1 MNHNS and CDR2 SASEGT. The CDR3 DNA reads TGTGCCAGCATGGGGGCAGGGGGCGGTTCACCCCTCCACTTT. Protein: CASMGAGGGSPLHF.

The chain combines TRBV5-4 with TRBJ2-5; D gene uncertain. CDR1 SGHNT and CDR2 YYREEE come from the germline V gene (reference sequence). This CDR3 contains 15 residues. Trimming stripped 4 bases from V and 3 bases from J, with 16 bases between. CDR3 coding DNA: TGTGCCAGCAGCCCCAGAGTTGCAAGAGAAGAGACCCAGTACTTC. As protein: CASSPRVAREETQYF.

This sequence joins TRBV6-1 and TRBJ1-5; a weak D match, TRBD1 (5 bases). V lost 1 base and J 3 bases, leaving 10 bases between the germline ends. CDR3 length: 15 amino acids. The germline CDR1 and CDR2 sequences are MNHNS and SASEGT. The CDR3 protein is CASSEGDGNNQPQHF. The CDR3 DNA is TGTGCCAGCAGTGAAGGGGACGGTAACAATCAGCCCCAGCATTTT.

The chain carries TRBV7-2 and TRBJ2-1; 7 bases match TRBD1. The CDR3 loop spans 15 amino acids. V shed 1 base, J shed 4 bases, and the junction held 4 bases outside the gene matches. Germline values: CDR1 SGHTA, CDR2 FQGNSA. CDR3 nucleotides: TGTGCCAGCAGCTTAGGGGGACAGTATTACAATGAGCAGTTCTTC. Translation gives CASSLGGQYYNEQFF.

The chain links TRBV5-6 to TRBJ1-1, with unresolved D. The V and J ends lost 1 base and 4 bases respectively, with 11 bases between them. CDR3 length equals 14 residues. The V gene's germline CDR1 is SGHDT and CDR2 YYEEEE. CDR3 sequence: CASSLTGTRTEAFF. The DNA of the CDR3 is TGTGCCAGCAGCTTGACGGGAACCCGCACTGAAGCTTTCTTT.

This clonotype was seen a few times. The genes are TRBV10-3 and TRBJ1-3; possible D gene TRBD1, 5 bases. There are 15 residues in the CDR3. Germline V gene sequence: CDR1 ENHRY, CDR2 SYGVKD. Trimming pared 8 bases from V and 0 bases from J, leaving 14 bases between. As DNA, the CDR3 is TGTGCCATCGGGGCAGAAAGCCACTCTGGAAACACCATATATTTT. Encoded protein: CAIGAESHSGNTIYF.

This clonotype was counted only a few times. The chain combines TRBV12-3 or TRBV12-4 with TRBJ2-1; TRBD2 matches 16 bases. Trimming removed 5 bases from V and 6 bases from J; junction bases left unmatched: 4. The CDR3 is 16 residues long. CDR3 in DNA: TGTGCCAGCAGTAGTGGGACTAGCGGGGGGGCCAATGAGCAGTTCTTC. Protein: CASSSGTSGGANEQFF.

The chain carries TRBV5-1 and TRBJ1-3; weak D call: TRBD1 (5 bases). Germline-derived CDR1 and CDR2 are SGHRS and YFSETQ. The CDR3 contains 13 residues. Trimming shortened V by 1 base and J by 8 bases, and 10 bases separated the two germline ends. CDR3 sequence: CASSLRQGDTIYF. The CDR3 coding sequence is TGCGCCAGCAGCTTGCGGCAGGGCGACACCATATATTTT.

This clonotype is judged medium-sized (0.01 to 0.1%). The chain carries TRBV27 and TRBJ2-1; 8 bases map to TRBD1. J was trimmed by 5 bases and V by 6 bases; bases with no gene match: 12. The CDR3 contains 16 residues. Germline CDR1 MNHEY, CDR2 SMNVEV (reference sequence). CDR3 amino acids: CASRALRTGPDNEQFF. CDR3 bases: TGTGCCAGCAGAGCCCTAAGGACAGGGCCCGACAATGAGCAGTTCTTC.

A note on this clonotype: A single base separates this from a much larger clone, so it may be a read error. This chain's CDR3 is CASSYSGPTGGLFF. CDR3 coding DNA: TGTGCCAGCAGTTACTCGGGGCCAACCGGGGGGCTGTTTTTT. The chain links TRBV6-6 to TRBJ2-2; the D gene is possibly TRBD2 (6 bases). Germline CDR1 is MNHNY and CDR2 is SVGAGI (reference sequence). The CDR3 extends over 14 amino acids.

By sample share, this clonotype is medium-sized. V usage is TRBV19 and J usage is TRBJ2-7; 7 positions match TRBD1. The junction had 9 bases not matched to a gene; V was cut back by 4 bases and J by 3 bases. The CDR3 sequence is 15 residues long. Per germline, CDR1 LNHDA and CDR2 SQIVND (reference sequence). The CDR3 DNA sequence: TGTGCCAGTAGTACTTCCGGGACAGTAGGCTACGAGCAGTACTTC. Translation: CASSTSGTVGYEQYF.

This clonotype was counted a few times. The CDR3 sequence is CASSFIGLGTEAFF. CDR3 DNA: TGTGCCAGCAGCTTCATAGGACTTGGCACTGAAGCTTTCTTT. This chain links TRBV7-2 with TRBJ1-1; no clear D. The length of the CDR3 is 14 residues. Germline loops: CDR1 SGHTA, CDR2 FQGNSA. With 3 bases removed from V and 4 bases from J, the gap between germline ends came to 12 bases.

Judged by abundance, this clonotype is medium-sized. This chain uses TRBV6-5 with TRBJ1-2; D remains unclear. The V gene lost 2 bases and the J gene lost 0 bases, with 13 bases spanning the gap. The CDR3 consists of 16 residues. Looked up from germline, CDR1 is MNHEY and CDR2 is SVGAGI. The CDR3 loop is CASSYPSWHPNYGYTF. Here the CDR3 DNA reads TGTGCCAGCAGTTACCCTTCGTGGCATCCTAACTATGGCTACACCTTC.

Worth noting for this clonotype: A single base separates this from a much larger clone, so it may be a read error. This chain connects TRBV30 to TRBJ1-1, with no clear D. The CDR3 contains 14 residues. Germline lookup yields CDR1 GTSNPN and CDR2 SVGIG (reference sequence). The CDR3 region has the DNA TGTGCCTGGAGTGTAGGGCTGATGAAGACTGAAGCTTTCTTT. Its translation is CAWSVGLMKTEAFF.

The rearrangement links TRBV20-1 to TRBJ2-1; 13 bases fit TRBD2. Unmatched junction bases numbered 7, after V lost 6 bases and J lost 8 bases. This CDR3 spans 14 amino acids. Germline lookup yields CDR1 DFQATT and CDR2 SNEGSKA (reference sequence). The CDR3 is CSAGLAGVGDEQFF. For the CDR3, the DNA is TGCAGTGCAGGACTAGCGGGAGTGGGGGATGAGCAGTTCTTC.

In its sample, this clonotype ranks as medium-sized (0.01 to 0.1%). The chain employs TRBV6-5 and TRBJ2-5; TRBD2 might be the D (7 bases). The CDR3 has 15 amino acids. Germline loops: CDR1 MNHEY, CDR2 SVGAGI. Trimming cost V 6 bases and J 5 bases, with 19 bases left between them. The CDR3 region is CASSRRGGRGETQYF. In nucleotides, the CDR3 is TGTGCCAGCAGCCGTAGGGGGGGGAGAGGGGAGACCCAGTACTTC.

The rearrangement joins TRBV2 to TRBJ2-6, with 8 bases fitting TRBD2. The CDR3 consists of 16 residues. The V gene end was trimmed by 4 bases and the J gene end by 3 bases; junction bases not matched to a gene: 5. From germline, CDR1 is SNHLY and CDR2 FYNNEI. The CDR3 sequence: CASSAGGGGGANVLTF. The CDR3 DNA follows: TGTGCCAGCAGTGCCGGGGGGGGCGGTGGGGCCAACGTCCTGACTTTC.

By share of the sample, this clonotype is medium-sized. The chain links TRBV18 to TRBJ2-1; tentatively, D is TRBD1 or TRBD2 (5 bases each). The CDR3 sequence is 12 residues long. CDR1 and CDR2 (germline): KGHSH, LQKENI. Trimming cost V 3 bases and J 6 bases, with 6 bases left between them. The CDR3 loop is CASSPGTNEQFF. The CDR3 DNA sequence: TGTGCCAGCTCACCGGGGACCAATGAGCAGTTCTTC. Drawing the rest from reference TRBV18 and TRBJ2-1, the complete variable domain is NAGVMQNPRHLVRRRGQEARLRCSPMKGHSHVYWYRQLPEEGLKFMVYLQKENIIDESGMPKERFSAEFPKEGPSILRIQQVVRGDSAAYFCASSPGTNEQFFGPGTRLTVL.